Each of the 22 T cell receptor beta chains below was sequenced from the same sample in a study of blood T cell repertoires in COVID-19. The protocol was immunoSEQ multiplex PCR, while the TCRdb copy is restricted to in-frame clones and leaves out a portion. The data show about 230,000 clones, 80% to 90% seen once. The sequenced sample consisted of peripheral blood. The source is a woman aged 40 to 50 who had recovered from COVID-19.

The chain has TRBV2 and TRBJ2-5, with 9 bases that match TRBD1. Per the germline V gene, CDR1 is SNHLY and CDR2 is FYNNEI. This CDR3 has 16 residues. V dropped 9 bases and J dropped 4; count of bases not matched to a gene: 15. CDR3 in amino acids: CARSEKQGALLETQYF. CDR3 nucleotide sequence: TGTGCCAGGAGCGAGAAACAGGGGGCCCTGTTAGAGACCCAGTACTTC.

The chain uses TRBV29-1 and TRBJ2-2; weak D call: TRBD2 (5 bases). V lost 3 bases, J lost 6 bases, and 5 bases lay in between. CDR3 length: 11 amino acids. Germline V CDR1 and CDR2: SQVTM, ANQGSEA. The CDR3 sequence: CSVEEAGELFF. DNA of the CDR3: TGCAGCGTTGAGGAGGCCGGGGAGCTGTTTTTT.

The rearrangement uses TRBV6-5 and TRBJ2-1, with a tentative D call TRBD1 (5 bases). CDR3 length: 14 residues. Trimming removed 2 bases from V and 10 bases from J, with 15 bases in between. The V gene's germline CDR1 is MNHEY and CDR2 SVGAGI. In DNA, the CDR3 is TGTGCCAGCAGTTACGGCAGGGTATGGGGCGAGCAGTTCTTC. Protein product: CASSYGRVWGEQFF.

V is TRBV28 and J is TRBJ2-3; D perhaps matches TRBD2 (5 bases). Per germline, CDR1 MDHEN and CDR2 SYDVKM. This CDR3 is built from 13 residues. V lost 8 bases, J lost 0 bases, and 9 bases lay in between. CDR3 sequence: CASATGSTDTQYF. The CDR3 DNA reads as TGTGCCAGCGCTACGGGGAGCACAGATACGCAGTATTTT.

The CDR3 coding sequence is TGTGCCAGCAGCCAAGGAGGTTTTGATTATCAGCCCCAGCATTTT. Translation: CASSQGGFDYQPQHF. J is TRBJ1-5 and V is TRBV3-1 (or the pseudogene TRBV3-2); no definite D call. Per germline, CDR1 LGHDT and CDR2 YNNKEL (reference sequence). The length of the CDR3 is 15 residues. V gave up 1 base and J gave up 5 bases, with 12 bases separating them.

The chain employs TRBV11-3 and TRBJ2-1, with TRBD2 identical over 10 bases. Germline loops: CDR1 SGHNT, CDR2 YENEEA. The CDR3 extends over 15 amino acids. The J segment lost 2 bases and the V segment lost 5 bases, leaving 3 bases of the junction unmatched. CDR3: CASSHSGGAYNEQFF. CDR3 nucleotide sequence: TGTGCCAGCAGCCACAGCGGGGGGGCCTACAATGAGCAGTTCTTC.

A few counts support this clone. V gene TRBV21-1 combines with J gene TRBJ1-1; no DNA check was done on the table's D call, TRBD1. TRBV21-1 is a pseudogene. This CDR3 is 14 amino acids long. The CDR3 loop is CAPYLPGQFFGAFF. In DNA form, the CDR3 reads TGTGCCCCTTACCTTCCGGGACAGTTTTTTGGAGCTTTCTTT.

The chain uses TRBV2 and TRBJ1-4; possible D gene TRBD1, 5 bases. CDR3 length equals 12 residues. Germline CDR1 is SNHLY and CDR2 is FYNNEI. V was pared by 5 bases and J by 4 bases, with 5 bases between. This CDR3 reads CASSRGNEKLFF. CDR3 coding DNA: TGTGCCAGCAGTAGGGGTAATGAAAAACTGTTTTTT.

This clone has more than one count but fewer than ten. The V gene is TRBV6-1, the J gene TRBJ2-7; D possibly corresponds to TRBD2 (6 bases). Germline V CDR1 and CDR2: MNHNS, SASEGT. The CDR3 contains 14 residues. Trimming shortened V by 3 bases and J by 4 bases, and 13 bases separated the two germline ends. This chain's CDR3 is CASSERGSQYEQYF. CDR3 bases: TGTGCCAGCAGTGAGCGGGGCTCACAATACGAGCAGTACTTC.

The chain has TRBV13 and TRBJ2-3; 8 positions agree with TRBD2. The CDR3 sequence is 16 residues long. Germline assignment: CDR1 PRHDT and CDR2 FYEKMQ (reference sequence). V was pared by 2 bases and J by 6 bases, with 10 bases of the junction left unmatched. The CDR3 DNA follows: TGTGCCAGCAGCTTATCTTCGTCGGGGGGGCACGATACGCAGTATTTT. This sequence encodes CASSLSSSGGHDTQYF. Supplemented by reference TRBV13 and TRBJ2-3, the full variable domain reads AAGVIQSPRHLIKEKRETATLKCYPIPRHDTVYWYQQGPGQDPQFLISFYEKMQSDKGSIPDRFSAQQFSDYHSELNMSSLELGDSALYFCASSLSSSGGHDTQYFGPGTRLTVL.

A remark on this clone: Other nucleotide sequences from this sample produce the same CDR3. The CDR3 sequence: CASSLTQSTDTQYF. The CDR3 nucleotides read TGTGCCAGCAGCTTGACACAGTCCACAGATACGCAGTATTTT. The V gene is TRBV7-2, the J gene TRBJ2-3; D gene unclear. The CDR3 length is 14 residues. The germline V and J ends were trimmed by 3 bases and 2 bases, with 9 bases remaining between them. Germline CDR1 and CDR2: SGHTA and FQGNSA.

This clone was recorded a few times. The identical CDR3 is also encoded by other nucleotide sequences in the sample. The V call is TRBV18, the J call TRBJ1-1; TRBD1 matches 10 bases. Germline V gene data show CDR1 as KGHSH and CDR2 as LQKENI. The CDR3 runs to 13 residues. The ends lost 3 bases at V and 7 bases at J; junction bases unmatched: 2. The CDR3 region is CASSPRDRGEAFF. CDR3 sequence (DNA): TGTGCCAGCTCACCGAGGGACAGGGGTGAAGCTTTCTTT.

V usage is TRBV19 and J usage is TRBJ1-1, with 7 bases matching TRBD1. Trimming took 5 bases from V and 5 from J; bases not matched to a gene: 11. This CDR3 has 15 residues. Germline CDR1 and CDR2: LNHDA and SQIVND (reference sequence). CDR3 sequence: CASSPIGEGATEAFF. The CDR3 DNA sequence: TGTGCCAGTAGTCCCATTGGAGAGGGGGCAACTGAAGCTTTCTTT.

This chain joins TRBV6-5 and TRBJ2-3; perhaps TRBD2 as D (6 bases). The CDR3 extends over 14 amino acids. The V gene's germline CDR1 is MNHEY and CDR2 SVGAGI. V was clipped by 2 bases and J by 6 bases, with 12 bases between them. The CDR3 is CASSYPSRGDTQYF. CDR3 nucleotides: TGTGCCAGCAGTTACCCATCCCGGGGGGATACGCAGTATTTT.

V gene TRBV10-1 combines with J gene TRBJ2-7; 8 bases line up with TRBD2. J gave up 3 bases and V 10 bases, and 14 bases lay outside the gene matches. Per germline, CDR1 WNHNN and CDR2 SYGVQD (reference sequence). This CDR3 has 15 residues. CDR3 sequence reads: CATQRRGGPLYEQYF. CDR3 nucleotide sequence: TGCGCCACACAACGCCGCGGGGGGCCCCTCTACGAGCAGTACTTC.

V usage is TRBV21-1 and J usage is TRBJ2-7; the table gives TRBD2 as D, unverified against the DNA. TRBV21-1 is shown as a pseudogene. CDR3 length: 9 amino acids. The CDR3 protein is CAASYEQYF. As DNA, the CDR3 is TGTGCAGCTTCCTACGAGCAGTACTTC.

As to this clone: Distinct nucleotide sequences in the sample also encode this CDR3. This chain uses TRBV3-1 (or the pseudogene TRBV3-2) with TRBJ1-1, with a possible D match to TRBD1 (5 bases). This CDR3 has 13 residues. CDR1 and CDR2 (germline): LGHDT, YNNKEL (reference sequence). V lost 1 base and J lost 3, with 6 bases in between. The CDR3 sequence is CASSQGRDTEAFF. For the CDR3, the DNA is TGTGCCAGCAGCCAAGGCAGGGACACTGAAGCTTTCTTT.

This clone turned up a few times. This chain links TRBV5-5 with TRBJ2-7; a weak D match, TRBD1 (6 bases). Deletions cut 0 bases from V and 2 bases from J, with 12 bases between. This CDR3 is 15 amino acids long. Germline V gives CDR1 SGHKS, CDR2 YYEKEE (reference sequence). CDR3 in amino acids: CASSLGGQSTYEQYF. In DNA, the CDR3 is TGTGCCAGCAGCTTGGGAGGACAGTCGACCTACGAGCAGTACTTC.

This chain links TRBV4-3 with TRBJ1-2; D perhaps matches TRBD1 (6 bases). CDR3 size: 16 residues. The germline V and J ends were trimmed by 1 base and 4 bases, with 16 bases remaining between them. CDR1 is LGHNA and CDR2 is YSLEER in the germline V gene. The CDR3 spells CASSQGSTGRGYGYTF. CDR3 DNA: TGCGCCAGCAGCCAAGGGTCTACAGGGAGGGGCTATGGCTACACCTTC.

The CDR3 region has the DNA TGCGCCAGCCAGGTCAGGGGGCGCGTTGACTATGAGCAGTTCTTC. Encoded protein: CASQVRGRVDYEQFF. The rearrangement uses TRBV10-1 and TRBJ2-1, with 8 bases matching TRBD1. The CDR3 runs 15 residues. The germline gives CDR1 WNHNN, CDR2 SYGVQD (reference sequence). After removal of 8 bases from V and 8 bases from J, the junction contained 14 bases not matched to a gene.

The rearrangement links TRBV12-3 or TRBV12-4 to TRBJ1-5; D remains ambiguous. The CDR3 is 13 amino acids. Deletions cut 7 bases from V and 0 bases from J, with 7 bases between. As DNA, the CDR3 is TGTGCCAGCACGTCCCTTAGCAATCAGCCCCAGCATTTT. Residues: CASTSLSNQPQHF.

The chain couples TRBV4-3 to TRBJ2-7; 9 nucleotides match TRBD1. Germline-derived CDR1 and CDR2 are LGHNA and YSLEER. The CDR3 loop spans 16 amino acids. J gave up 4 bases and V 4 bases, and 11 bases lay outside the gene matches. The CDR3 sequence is CASSPTGQGLGYEQYF. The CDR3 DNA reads TGCGCCAGCAGCCCGACCGGACAGGGGCTTGGGTACGAGCAGTACTTC.